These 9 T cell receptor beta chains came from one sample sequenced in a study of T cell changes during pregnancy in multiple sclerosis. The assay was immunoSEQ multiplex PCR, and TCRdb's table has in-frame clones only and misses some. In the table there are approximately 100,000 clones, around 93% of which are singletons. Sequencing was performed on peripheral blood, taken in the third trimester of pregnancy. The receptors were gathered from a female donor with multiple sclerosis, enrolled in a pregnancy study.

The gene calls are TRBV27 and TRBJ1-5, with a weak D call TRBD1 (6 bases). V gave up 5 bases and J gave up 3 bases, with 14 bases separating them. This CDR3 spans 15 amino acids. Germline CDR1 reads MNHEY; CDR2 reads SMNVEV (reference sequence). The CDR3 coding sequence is TGTGCCAGCAGTCCACTAGGGGGTTTCAATCAGCCCCAGCATTTT. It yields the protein CASSPLGGFNQPQHF.

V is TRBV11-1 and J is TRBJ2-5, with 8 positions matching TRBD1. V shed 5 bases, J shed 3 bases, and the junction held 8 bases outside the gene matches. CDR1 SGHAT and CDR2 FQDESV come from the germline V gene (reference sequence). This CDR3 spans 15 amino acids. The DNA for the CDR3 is TGTGCCAGCAGCACAGCAGGGGGCGCGAAAGAGACCCAGTACTTC. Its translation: CASSTAGGAKETQYF.

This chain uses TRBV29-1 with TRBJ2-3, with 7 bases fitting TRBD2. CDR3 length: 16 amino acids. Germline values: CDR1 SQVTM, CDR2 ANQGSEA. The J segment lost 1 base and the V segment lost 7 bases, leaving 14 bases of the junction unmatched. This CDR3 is CSGRGVVAGGTDTQYF. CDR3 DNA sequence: TGCAGCGGCCGGGGCGTGGTCGCGGGAGGCACAGATACGCAGTATTTT.

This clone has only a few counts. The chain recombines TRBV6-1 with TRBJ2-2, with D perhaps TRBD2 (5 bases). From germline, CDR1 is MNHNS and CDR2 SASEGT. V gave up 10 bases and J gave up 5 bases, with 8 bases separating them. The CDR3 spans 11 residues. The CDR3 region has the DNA TGTGCCATTAGGACTACCGGGGAGCTGTTTTTT. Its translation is CAIRTTGELFF.

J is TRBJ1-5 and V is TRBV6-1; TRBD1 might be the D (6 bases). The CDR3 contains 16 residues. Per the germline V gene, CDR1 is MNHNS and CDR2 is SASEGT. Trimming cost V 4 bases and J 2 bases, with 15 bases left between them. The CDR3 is CASSAIQGTGNQPQHF. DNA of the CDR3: TGTGCCAGCAGTGCAATACAGGGTACGGGCAATCAGCCCCAGCATTTT.

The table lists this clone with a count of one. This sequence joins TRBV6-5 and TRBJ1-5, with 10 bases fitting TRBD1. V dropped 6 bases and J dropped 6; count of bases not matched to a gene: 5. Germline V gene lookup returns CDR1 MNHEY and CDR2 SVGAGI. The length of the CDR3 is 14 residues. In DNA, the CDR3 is TGTGCCAGCAGGCCGGGACAGGGGACTCAGCCCCAGCATTTT. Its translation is CASRPGQGTQPQHF.

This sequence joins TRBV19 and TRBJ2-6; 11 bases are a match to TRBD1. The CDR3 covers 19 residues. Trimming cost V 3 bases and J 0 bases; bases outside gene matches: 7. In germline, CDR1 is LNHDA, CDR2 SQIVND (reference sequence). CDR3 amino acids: CASSIPGTGGFSGANVLTF. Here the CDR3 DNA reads TGTGCCAGTAGTATCCCTGGGACAGGGGGGTTCTCTGGGGCCAACGTCCTGACTTTC.

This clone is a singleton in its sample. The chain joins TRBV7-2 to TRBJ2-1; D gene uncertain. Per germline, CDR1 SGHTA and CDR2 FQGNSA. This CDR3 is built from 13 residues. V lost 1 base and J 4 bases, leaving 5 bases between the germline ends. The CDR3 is CASSLGPYNEQFF. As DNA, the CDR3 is TGTGCCAGCAGCTTAGGGCCATACAATGAGCAGTTCTTC.

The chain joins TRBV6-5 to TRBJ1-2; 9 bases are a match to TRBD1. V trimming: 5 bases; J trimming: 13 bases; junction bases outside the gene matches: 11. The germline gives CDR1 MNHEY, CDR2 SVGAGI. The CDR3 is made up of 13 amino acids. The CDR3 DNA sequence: TGTGCCAGCAGTCCCGGGACAGGGTTGTCGGGCACCTTC. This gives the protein CASSPGTGLSGTF.